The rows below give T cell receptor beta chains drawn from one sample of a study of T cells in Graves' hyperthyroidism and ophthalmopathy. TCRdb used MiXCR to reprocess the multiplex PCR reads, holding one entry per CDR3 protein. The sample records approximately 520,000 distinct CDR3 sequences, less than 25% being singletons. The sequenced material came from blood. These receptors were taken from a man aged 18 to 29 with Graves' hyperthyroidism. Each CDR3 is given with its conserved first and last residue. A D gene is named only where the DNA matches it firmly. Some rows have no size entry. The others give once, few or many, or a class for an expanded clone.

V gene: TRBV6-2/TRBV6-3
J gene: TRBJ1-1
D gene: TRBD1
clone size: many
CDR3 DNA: TGTGCCAGCCGTAGGACAGGGCTGGACGCTTTCTTT
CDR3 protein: CASRRTGLDAFF

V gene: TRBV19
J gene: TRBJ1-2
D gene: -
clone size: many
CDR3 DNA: TGTGCCAGTAGTATCGGCAGGGCGGCTCCCTATGGCTACACCTTC
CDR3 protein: CASSIGRAAPYGYTF

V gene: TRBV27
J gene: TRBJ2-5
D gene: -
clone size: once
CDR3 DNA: TGTGCCATCAGTGAAATGGGGGACATCGAGACCCAGTACTTC
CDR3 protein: CAISEMGDIETQYF

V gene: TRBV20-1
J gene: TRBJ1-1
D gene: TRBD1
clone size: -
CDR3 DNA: TGCAGTGTTCCCCCGGGACAGATGAACACTGAAGCTTTCTTT
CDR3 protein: CSVPPGQMNTEAFF

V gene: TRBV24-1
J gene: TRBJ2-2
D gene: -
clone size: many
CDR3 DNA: TGTGCCACCAGTCTACCTAACGGGGAGCTGTTTTTT
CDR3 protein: CATSLPNGELFF

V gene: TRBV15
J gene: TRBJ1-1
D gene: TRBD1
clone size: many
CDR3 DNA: TGTGCCACCAGCAGAGGGGACAGGGGAGGAACTGAAGCTTTCTTT
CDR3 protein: CATSRGDRGGTEAFF

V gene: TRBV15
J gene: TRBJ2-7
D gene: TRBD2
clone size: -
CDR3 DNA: TGTGCCACCAGCAGGAGGAGGGAGGGTTCCTACGAGCAGTACTTC
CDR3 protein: CATSRRREGSYEQYF

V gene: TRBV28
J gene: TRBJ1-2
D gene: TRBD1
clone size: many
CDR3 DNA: TGTGCCAGCAGTCAACAGGGGGCGGATGGCTACACCTTC
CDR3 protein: CASSQQGADGYTF

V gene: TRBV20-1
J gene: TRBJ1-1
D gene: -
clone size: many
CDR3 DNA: TGCAGTGCTAGAGCCTGGAGTCCTGAAGCTTTCTTT
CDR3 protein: CSARAWSPEAFF

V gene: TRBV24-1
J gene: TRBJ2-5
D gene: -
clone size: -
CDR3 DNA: TGTGCCACCAGTCAGGGGATGGGAGAGACCCAGTACTTC
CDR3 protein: CATSQGMGETQYF

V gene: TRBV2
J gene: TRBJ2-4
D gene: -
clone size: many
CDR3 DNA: TGTGCCAGCAGGGTGTTAGCCAAAAACATTCAGTACTTC
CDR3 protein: CASRVLAKNIQYF

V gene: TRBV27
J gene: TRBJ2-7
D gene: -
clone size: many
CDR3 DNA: TGTGCCAGCAGTTCACCCTTCGAGCAGTACTTC
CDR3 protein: CASSSPFEQYF

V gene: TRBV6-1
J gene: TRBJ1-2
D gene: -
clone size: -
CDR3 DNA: TGTGCCAGCAGTCGGGGGGGGTCAGGAGATGGCTACACCTTC
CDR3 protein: CASSRGGSGDGYTF

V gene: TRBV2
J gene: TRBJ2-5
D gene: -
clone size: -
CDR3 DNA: TGTGCCAGCAGTCCCCTGAGGAGACTACTCGAGAAGACCCAGTACTTC
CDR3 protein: CASSPLRRLLEKTQYF

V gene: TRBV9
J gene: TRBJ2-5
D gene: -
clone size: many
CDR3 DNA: TGTGCCAGCAGCGGGTCAACAGGAGCAGAGACCCAGTACTTC
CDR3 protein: CASSGSTGAETQYF

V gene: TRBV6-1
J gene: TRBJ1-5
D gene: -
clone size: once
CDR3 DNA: TGTGCCAGCAGCCCGGACAGCCTAAGTCTTCAGCCCCAGCATTTT
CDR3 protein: CASSPDSLSLQPQHF

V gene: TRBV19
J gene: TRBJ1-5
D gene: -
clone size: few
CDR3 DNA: TGTGCCAGTAGTAGGACCGGGACTCCAACCCCGTCCAATCAGCCCCAGCATTTT
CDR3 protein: CASSRTGTPTPSNQPQHF

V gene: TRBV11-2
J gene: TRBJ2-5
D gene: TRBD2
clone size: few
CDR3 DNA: TGTGCCAGCAGCACACCGGGACTAGCGGAAGAGACCCAGTACTTC
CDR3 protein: CASSTPGLAEETQYF